The 20 T cell receptor beta chains reported below all come from one sample, sequenced in a study of T cells in localized non-small cell lung cancer. Clones were read by immunoSEQ multiplex PCR, and TCRdb kept only the in-frame ones, dropping some. This sample has more than 2,500 clones, with roughly 32% found just once. Sequenced material: lung tumor tissue, taken before any cancer treatment. The receptors stem from a female donor older than 55 with stage II squamous cell lung carcinoma.

J is TRBJ2-2 and V is TRBV6-8; weak D call: TRBD2 (5 bases). Looked up from germline, CDR1 is MNHGY and CDR2 is SAAAGT. V lost 0 bases to trimming and J lost 1 base, with 12 bases between them. The CDR3 sequence is 17 residues long. The CDR3 DNA is TGTGCCAGCAGTTACTCGATGAGAGGGCTGAACACCGGGGAGCTGTTTTTT. Translation: CASSYSMRGLNTGELFF.

The V and J genes are TRBV7-7 and TRBJ1-5; possible D gene TRBD1, 5 bases. The CDR3 runs to 14 residues. Trimming removed 5 bases from V and 7 bases from J, with 15 bases in between. Per the germline V gene, CDR1 is SSHAT and CDR2 is FNYEAQ (reference sequence). The CDR3 spells CASSGGGIGQPQHF. In nucleotides, the CDR3 is TGTGCCAGCAGCGGCGGGGGAATCGGGCAGCCCCAGCATTTT.

This clone was counted between two and nine times. This chain connects TRBV11-3 to TRBJ1-2, with D perhaps TRBD1 (6 bases). Germline-derived CDR1 and CDR2 are SGHNT and YENEEA. CDR3 size: 14 residues. V was shortened by 3 bases and J by 4 bases, with 12 bases between the two germline ends. The CDR3 sequence: CASSLAGALYGYTF. CDR3 sequence (DNA): TGTGCCAGCAGCTTGGCGGGGGCTCTCTATGGCTACACCTTC.

This rearrangement joins TRBV28 to TRBJ1-5; D gene uncertain. The CDR3 totals 14 residues. Trimming shortened V by 6 bases and J by 0 bases, and 9 bases separated the two germline ends. Per the germline V gene, CDR1 is MDHEN and CDR2 is SYDVKM. CDR3 nucleotide sequence: TGTGCCAGCAGCGTTGTCAATAGCAATCAGCCCCAGCATTTT. Protein: CASSVVNSNQPQHF.

This chain links TRBV28 with TRBJ1-1; D ambiguous. The ends were cut back, 3 bases at V and 4 bases at J, with 12 bases in the middle. This CDR3 region has 14 residues. CDR1 MDHEN and CDR2 SYDVKM come from the germline V gene. The DNA of the CDR3 is TGTGCCAGCAGTTTCCTGACCCTGGGCACTGAAGCTTTCTTT. This gives the protein CASSFLTLGTEAFF. Full variable domain (missing parts from reference TRBV28 and TRBJ1-1): DVKVTQSSRYLVKRTGEKVFLECVQDMDHENMFWYRQDPGLGLRLIYFSYDVKMKEKGDIPEGYSVSREKKERFSLILESASTNQTSMYLCASSFLTLGTEAFFGQGTRLTVV.

The chain carries TRBV15 and TRBJ2-1; D may be TRBD2 (6 bases). Trimming stripped 1 base from V and 0 bases from J, with 10 bases between. Germline-derived CDR1 and CDR2 are LNHNV and YYDKDF (reference sequence). This CDR3 region has 16 residues. In DNA form, the CDR3 reads TGTGCCACCAGCAGAGGGGCGGGGAGCTCCTACAATGAGCAGTTCTTC. This gives the protein CATSRGAGSSYNEQFF.

In this sample, this clone turned up a few times. This chain joins TRBV11-3 and TRBJ1-1, with D hard to call. CDR3 length: 15 amino acids. Germline V gene lookup returns CDR1 SGHNT and CDR2 YENEEA. V shed 3 bases and J shed 2 bases, with 13 bases lying between them. The chain's CDR3 is CASSFSGGLNTEAFF. The CDR3 region has the DNA TGTGCCAGCAGCTTTAGCGGCGGATTAAACACTGAAGCTTTCTTT. The full variable domain, rest sourced from reference TRBV11-3 and TRBJ1-1, is EAGVVQSPRYKIIEKKQPVAFWCNPISGHNTLYWYLQNLGQGPELLIRYENEEAVDDSQLPKDRFSAERLKGVDSTLKIQPAELGDSAVYLCASSFSGGLNTEAFFGQGTRLTVV.

The chain is built from TRBV11-3 and TRBJ2-1, with TRBD2 matching over 8 bases. The CDR3 consists of 14 residues. The V gene's germline CDR1 is SGHNT and CDR2 YENEEA. With V trimmed by 5 bases and J by 2 bases, 2 bases remained unmatched. The CDR3 region has the DNA TGTGCCAGCAGCCTTAGCGGGACCTACAATGAGCAGTTCTTC. Translating gives CASSLSGTYNEQFF.

This clone has just a few counts. V gene TRBV28 combines with J gene TRBJ2-7; the D gene could be TRBD1 or TRBD2 (6 bases each). CDR3 length equals 13 residues. V gave up 2 bases and J gave up 6 bases, with 11 bases separating them. Germline CDR1 reads MDHEN; CDR2 reads SYDVKM. Written as DNA, the CDR3 is TGTGCCAGCAGTTTAGGGGGGCCGGGCGAGCAGTACTTC. Protein sequence: CASSLGGPGEQYF.

This clone was seen more than once but under ten times. This chain uses TRBV18 with TRBJ2-5; 13 nucleotides agree with TRBD2. This CDR3 comprises 15 residues. Germline-derived CDR1 and CDR2 are KGHSH and LQKENI. After removal of 4 bases from V and 1 base from J, the junction contained 0 bases not matched to a gene. Here the CDR3 DNA reads TGTGCCAGCTCACGACTAGCGGGGGGCCAAGAGACCCAGTACTTC. Translated: CASSRLAGGQETQYF.

This clone qualifies as medium-sized. The rearrangement uses TRBV9 and TRBJ1-3; the D gene is possibly TRBD1 (6 bases). The CDR3 is 16 amino acids. V lost 4 bases to trimming and J lost 0 bases, with 14 bases between them. Germline V gene sequence: CDR1 SGDLS, CDR2 YYNGEE. In DNA, the CDR3 is TGTGCCAGCAGCCCTCAGACAGGAATCTCTGGAAACACCATATATTTT. Translating gives CASSPQTGISGNTIYF.

The V call is TRBV18, the J call TRBJ2-3, with D possibly matching TRBD1 (6 bases). V lost 3 bases and J 5 bases, leaving 15 bases between the germline ends. CDR1 is KGHSH, CDR2 LQKENI, per germline. The CDR3 is made up of 15 amino acids. The CDR3 is CASSPGDKGVDTQYF. In DNA form, the CDR3 reads TGTGCCAGCTCACCGGGGGACAAGGGGGTAGATACGCAGTATTTT.

The chain couples TRBV12-5 to TRBJ2-2; D is undetermined. Trimming cost V 6 bases and J 2 bases, with 10 bases left between them. The CDR3 consists of 14 residues. Germline V gene lookup returns CDR1 LGHNT and CDR2 FRNRAP. CDR3 bases: TGTGCTAGTGGGGGCCCGACTAACACCGGGGAGCTGTTTTTT. It encodes CASGGPTNTGELFF.

The V and J genes are TRBV29-1 and TRBJ2-5, with a possible D match to TRBD1 (8 bases). V lost 7 bases and J 5 bases, leaving 26 bases between the germline ends. This CDR3 has 16 residues. Germline values: CDR1 SQVTM, CDR2 ANQGSEA. The CDR3 protein is CSAAPATGQGGETQYF. CDR3 bases: TGCAGCGCCGCCCCTGCCACTGGACAGGGAGGGGAGACCCAGTACTTC.

The chain couples TRBV19 to TRBJ1-3, with D possibly matching TRBD1 (6 bases). CDR3 size: 17 residues. Trimming shortened V by 7 bases and J by 0 bases, and 19 bases separated the two germline ends. From germline, CDR1 is LNHDA and CDR2 SQIVND (reference sequence). CDR3 residues: CASTEQGFSSSGNTIYF. In DNA form, the CDR3 reads TGTGCCAGTACCGAACAGGGTTTCTCTAGCTCTGGAAACACCATATATTTT. The whole variable domain, remainder taken from reference TRBV19 and TRBJ1-3, is DGGITQSPKYLFRKEGQNVTLSCEQNLNHDAMYWYRQDPGQGLRLIYYSQIVNDFQKGDIAEGYSVSREKKESFPLTVTSAQKNPTAFYLCASTEQGFSSSGNTIYFGEGSWLTVV.

This clone has more than one count but fewer than ten. The rearrangement uses TRBV9 and TRBJ1-3, with D uncertain. There are 16 residues in the CDR3. Germline V gene lookup returns CDR1 SGDLS and CDR2 YYNGEE. V shed 5 bases and J shed 4 bases, with 19 bases lying between them. The CDR3 DNA reads TGTGCCAGCAGTGAAGAAGGCCCCTCGACCGGAAACACCATATATTTT. It codes for CASSEEGPSTGNTIYF. The variable domain in full, with the rest retrieved from reference TRBV9 and TRBJ1-3, is DSGVTQTPKHLITATGQRVTLRCSPRSGDLSVYWYQQSLDQGLQFLIQYYNGEERAKGNILERFSAQQFPDLHSELNLSSLELGDSALYFCASSEEGPSTGNTIYFGEGSWLTVV.

This chain connects TRBV11-3 to TRBJ2-3, with TRBD1 matching 12 bases. This CDR3 region has 17 residues. The V gene's germline CDR1 is SGHNT and CDR2 YENEEA. After removal of 3 bases from V and 4 bases from J, the junction contained 8 bases not matched to a gene. CDR3 nucleotide sequence: TGTGCCAGCAGCTTGGCTTCGGGACAGGGGGCGGCAGATACGCAGTATTTT. Protein sequence: CASSLASGQGAADTQYF.

This clone has only a few counts. The chain couples TRBV11-3 to TRBJ2-5; 7 bases map to TRBD1. Trimming removed 2 bases from V and 5 bases from J; junction bases left unmatched: 8. Germline V gene sequence: CDR1 SGHNT, CDR2 YENEEA. The CDR3 is 15 residues long. This CDR3 is CASSLRDGQVETQYF. In nucleotides, the CDR3 is TGTGCCAGCAGCTTAAGGGATGGACAGGTGGAGACCCAGTACTTC.

This clone was seen more than once but under ten times. V is TRBV9 and J is TRBJ1-5, with D maybe TRBD1 (5 bases). The germline V gene encodes CDR1 SGDLS and CDR2 YYNGEE. Trimming cost V 0 bases and J 5 bases, with 9 bases left between them. This CDR3 region has 14 residues. Here the CDR3 DNA reads TGTGCCAGCAGCGTAGTCAGGGAGGATCAGCCCCAGCATTTT. This gives the protein CASSVVREDQPQHF.

The gene calls are TRBV30 and TRBJ1-2, with D possibly TRBD1 on 5 matching bases. The CDR3 has 16 residues. Germline V lookup: CDR1 GTSNPN, CDR2 SVGIG (reference sequence). V dropped 0 bases and J dropped 0 bases, with 14 bases sitting between them. The CDR3 nucleotides are TGTGCCTGGAGTGTTCCCCGACAGAGAACTAACTATGGCTACACCTTC. It translates to CAWSVPRQRTNYGYTF.